This T cell receptor (beta chain) was recorded in a study of beta chain features in type 1 diabetes. Study-wide context: Sorted cells examined across all samples numbered 107,917,701. Findings of the study overall: Among all four CD4+ subsets, Type 1 diabetes patients had TCRB CDR3s that were moderately but significantly shorter. Equally in patients and controls, shorter templates might have been favored by PCR.

All sorted populations exceeded 98% purity. This clone has just a few counts. Its antigen is unidentified. Trimming at V came to 3 bases and at J to 8 bases, leaving 7 bases not matched to a gene. The CDR3 runs 15 residues. CDR1 MDHEN and CDR2 SYDVKM come from the germline V gene. cDNA synthesis used the whole RNA isolate, giving expressed TCRB sequences. Some clones are missing from TCRdb's copy, which holds only in-frame ones; the method was immunoSEQ multiplex PCR. The table has 250,000 to 350,000 clones, roughly 13% seen once. This sequence originates from a man aged 25-45 years with type 1 diabetes. This rearrangement joins TRBV28 to TRBJ2-1; 10 positions match TRBD2. The sequenced material came from naive CD4+ T cells from blood. The CDR3 here is CASSFLLAGVDEQFF. In DNA, the CDR3 is TGTGCCAGCAGTTTTCTCCTAGCGGGAGTAGATGAGCAGTTCTTC.